This entry lists 14 T cell receptor beta chains sequenced from one sample in a study of shared clonotypes between healthy human individuals. Generated by immunoSEQ multiplex PCR, the TCRdb table keeps only in-frame clones and is missing some. The sample consists of more than 2,000,000 clones, approximately 92% of them appearing once. Sequencing used naive CD4+ T cells sorted from blood. The subset is: CD45RA+ positively selected. The receptor set was obtained from a man aged 18-30 years in good health.

The V call is TRBV15, the J call TRBJ2-5; D gene uncertain. The germline V gene has CDR1 LNHNV and CDR2 YYDKDF (reference sequence). The CDR3 extends over 14 amino acids. The V and J ends lost 1 base and 5 bases respectively, with 11 bases between them. The CDR3 DNA reads TGTGCCACCAGCAGAGTTCCAGCGCTGGAGACCCAGTACTTC. Protein product: CATSRVPALETQYF.

V gene TRBV11-2 combines with J gene TRBJ1-2, with TRBD1 identical over 9 bases. Germline-derived CDR1 and CDR2 are SGHAT and FQNNGV. After removal of 5 bases from V and 7 bases from J, the junction contained 14 bases not matched to a gene. This CDR3 comprises 16 residues. The CDR3 DNA reads TGTGCCAGCAGCGTCGCCGGGACAGGGCGCATCTTTGGCTACACCTTC. Translated, it gives CASSVAGTGRIFGYTF.

This rearrangement joins TRBV5-4 to TRBJ2-3; TRBD2 is a possible D gene (6 bases). In germline, CDR1 is SGHNT, CDR2 YYREEE (reference sequence). The CDR3 runs to 16 residues. Trimming shortened V by 4 bases and J by 3 bases, and 18 bases separated the two germline ends. Here the CDR3 DNA reads TGTGCCAGCAGCCCCTCCCTAGCGAGAGGTACAGATACGCAGTATTTT. Protein: CASSPSLARGTDTQYF.

V gene TRBV10-3 combines with J gene TRBJ1-6, with 9 positions matching TRBD1. V was clipped by 3 bases and J by 7 bases; unmatched bases: 4. The CDR3 length is 15 residues. Germline lookup yields CDR1 ENHRY and CDR2 SYGVKD. The CDR3 spells CAISDHRGPNSPLHF. In DNA, the CDR3 is TGTGCCATCAGTGATCACAGGGGGCCCAATTCACCCCTCCACTTT.

The chain couples TRBV18 to TRBJ2-5; TRBD1 aligns across 7 bases. This CDR3 is built from 12 residues. In germline, CDR1 is KGHSH, CDR2 LQKENI. The ends lost 6 bases at V and 4 bases at J; junction bases unmatched: 2. The CDR3 sequence is CASSGQVETQYF. CDR3 in DNA: TGTGCCAGCTCCGGACAGGTAGAGACCCAGTACTTC.

The chain combines TRBV2 with TRBJ2-7; D possibly uses TRBD1 or TRBD2 (5 bases each). The CDR3 sequence is 13 residues long. CDR1 SNHLY and CDR2 FYNNEI come from the germline V gene. V was clipped by 6 bases and J by 2 bases, with 11 bases between them. The CDR3 DNA reads as TGTGCCAGCAGGGGGACGGAGACCTACGAGCAGTACTTC. Translation: CASRGTETYEQYF.

As to this clone: Distinct nucleotide sequences in the sample also encode this CDR3. J is TRBJ2-6 and V is TRBV10-3; D is unresolved. Per the germline V gene, CDR1 is ENHRY and CDR2 is SYGVKD. V lost 4 bases, J lost 0 bases, and 7 bases lay in between. The CDR3 sequence is 15 residues long. CDR3 nucleotide sequence: TGTGCCATCAGTGGGGCGTACTCTGGGGCCAACGTCCTGACTTTC. This sequence encodes CAISGAYSGANVLTF.

This chain joins TRBV30 and TRBJ2-3; 10 bases line up with TRBD2. This CDR3 comprises 14 residues. Germline V gene data show CDR1 as GTSNPN and CDR2 as SVGIG (reference sequence). Trimming at V came to 3 bases and at J to 14 bases, leaving 14 bases not matched to a gene. The DNA for the CDR3 is TGTGCCTGGAGCCCTAGCGGGGGAAAGCCGTCTTGGTATTTT. This gives the protein CAWSPSGGKPSWYF.

The chain couples TRBV6-5 to TRBJ2-3; the match to TRBD1 covers 9 bases. V shed 7 bases and J 0 bases; nucleotides not matched to a gene: 5. The germline V gene has CDR1 MNHEY and CDR2 SVGAGI. The CDR3 extends over 15 amino acids. CDR3 protein: CASKRQGGSTDTQYF. The CDR3 region has the DNA TGTGCCAGCAAAAGACAGGGGGGAAGCACAGATACGCAGTATTTT.

The chain has TRBV19 and TRBJ2-1; 7 nucleotides line up with TRBD2. V was clipped by 5 bases and J by 4 bases; unmatched bases: 8. The length of the CDR3 is 15 residues. The germline V gene encodes CDR1 LNHDA and CDR2 SQIVND (reference sequence). CDR3 bases: TGTGCCAGTAGTCGAGAGGGAGGGCTGTACAATGAGCAGTTCTTC. Translated: CASSREGGLYNEQFF.

The chain joins TRBV5-1 to TRBJ1-2; no clear D gene. The V gene's germline CDR1 is SGHRS and CDR2 YFSETQ. This CDR3 comprises 14 residues. V dropped 1 base and J dropped 2 bases, with 9 bases sitting between them. The CDR3 DNA sequence: TGCGCCAGCAGCTTGACGACGGAAAACTATGGCTACACCTTC. Its protein is CASSLTTENYGYTF.

The rearrangement links TRBV28 to TRBJ2-5; 11 bases are shared with TRBD1. Germline V lookup: CDR1 MDHEN, CDR2 SYDVKM. V lost 6 bases and J lost 2; bases outside the gene matches: 11. This CDR3 has 17 amino acids. The CDR3 reads CASSSAGTGGFQETQYF. For the CDR3, the DNA is TGTGCCAGCAGCTCCGCCGGGACAGGGGGTTTTCAAGAGACCCAGTACTTC. Based on the CDR3 plus reference TRBV28 and TRBJ2-5, the full variable domain is DVKVTQSSRYLVKRTGEKVFLECVQDMDHENMFWYRQDPGLGLRLIYFSYDVKMKEKGDIPEGYSVSREKKERFSLILESASTNQTSMYLCASSSAGTGGFQETQYFGPGTRLLVL.

The rearrangement joins TRBV10-3 to TRBJ1-2, with TRBD1 as a possible D gene (6 bases). Between the trimmed V and J ends, which lost 2 bases and 0 bases, there was a span of 13 bases. Germline CDR1 reads ENHRY; CDR2 reads SYGVKD. The length of the CDR3 is 16 residues. CDR3 coding DNA: TGTGCCATCAGTGAGAGGGGGGGCCTATCTAACTATGGCTACACCTTC. Protein: CAISERGGLSNYGYTF.

The genes are TRBV5-1 and TRBJ2-1, with 10 bases identical to TRBD2. Trimming at V came to 0 bases and at J to 5 bases, leaving 11 bases not matched to a gene. CDR1 and CDR2 from the germline V gene are SGHRS and YFSETQ. CDR3 size: 18 residues. CDR3 sequence (DNA): TGCGCCAGCAGCTTGGGGCTAGCGGGAGAAACAAGGGACAATGAGCAGTTCTTC. It encodes CASSLGLAGETRDNEQFF.